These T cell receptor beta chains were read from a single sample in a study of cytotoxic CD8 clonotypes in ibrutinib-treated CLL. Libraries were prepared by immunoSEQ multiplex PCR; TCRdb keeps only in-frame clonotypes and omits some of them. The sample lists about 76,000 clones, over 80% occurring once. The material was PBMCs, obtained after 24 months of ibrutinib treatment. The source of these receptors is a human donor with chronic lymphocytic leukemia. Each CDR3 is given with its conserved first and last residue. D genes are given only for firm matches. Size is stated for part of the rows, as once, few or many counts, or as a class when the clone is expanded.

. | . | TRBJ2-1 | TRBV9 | CASSVGEGLMSYNEQFF | TGTGCCAGCAGCGTAGGGGAAGGCTTGATGTCCTACAATGAGCAGTTCTTC
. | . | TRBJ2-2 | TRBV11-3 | CASSQNEFTGELFF | TGTGCCAGCAGCCAGAACGAGTTCACCGGGGAGCTGTTTTTT
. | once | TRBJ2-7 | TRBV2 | CASSAHPEFF | TGTGCCAGCAGTGCACACCCAGAATTTTTC
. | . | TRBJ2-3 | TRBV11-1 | CASSERSTDTQYF | TGTGCCAGCAGCGAACGATCAACAGATACGCAGTATTTT
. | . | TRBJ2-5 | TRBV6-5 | CASSPSGIQETQYF | TGTGCCAGCAGTCCATCGGGGATCCAAGAGACCCAGTACTTC
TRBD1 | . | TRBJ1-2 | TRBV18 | CASSPETGGNYGYTF | TGTGCCAGCTCACCAGAGACAGGGGGAAACTATGGCTACACCTTC
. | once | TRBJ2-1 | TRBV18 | CASSLLAEAYNEQFF | TGTGCCAGCTCACTATTAGCGGAGGCCTACAATGAGCAGTTCTTC
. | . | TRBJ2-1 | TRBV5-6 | CASSLVGVGYNEQFF | TGTGCCAGCAGCTTGGTAGGGGTGGGGTACAATGAGCAGTTCTTC
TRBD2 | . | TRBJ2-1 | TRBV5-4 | CASSLGGASGRGNEQFF | TGTGCCAGCAGCTTGGGAGGGGCTAGCGGGAGGGGAAATGAGCAGTTCTTC
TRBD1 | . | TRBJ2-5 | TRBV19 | CASRPGTGSETQYF | TGTGCCAGTAGGCCCGGGACAGGCTCCGAGACCCAGTACTTC
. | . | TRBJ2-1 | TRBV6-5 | CASRTRGPHEQFF | TGTGCCAGCAGGACTCGGGGGCCTCATGAGCAGTTCTTC
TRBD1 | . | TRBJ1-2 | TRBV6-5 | CASSYPTGAGYTF | TGTGCCAGCAGTTACCCGACAGGGGCTGGCTACACCTTC
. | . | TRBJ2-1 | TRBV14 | CASSQRSVGLDNEQFF | TGTGCCAGCAGCCAAAGATCGGTAGGGCTCGACAATGAGCAGTTCTTC
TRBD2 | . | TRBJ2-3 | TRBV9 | CASSASGFSTDTQYF | TGTGCCAGCAGCGCTAGCGGTTTTAGCACAGATACGCAGTATTTT
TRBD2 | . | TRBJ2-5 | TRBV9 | CASSVASGGEETQYF | TGTGCCAGCAGCGTCGCTAGCGGAGGGGAGGAGACCCAGTACTTC
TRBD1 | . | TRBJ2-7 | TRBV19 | CASSPGQGRGTWNEQYF | TGTGCCAGTAGTCCGGGACAGGGAAGGGGGACTTGGAACGAGCAGTACTTC
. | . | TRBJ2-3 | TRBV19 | CASSIRGNTQYF | TGTGCCAGTAGTATAAGAGGGAATACGCAGTATTTT
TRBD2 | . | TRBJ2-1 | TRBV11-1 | CASSLDATGGRRNEQFF | TGTGCCAGCAGCTTAGACGCCACTGGCGGGAGAAGGAATGAGCAGTTCTTC
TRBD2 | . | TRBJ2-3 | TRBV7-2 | CASSFRAGGRADTQYF | TGTGCCAGCAGCTTCCGAGCGGGAGGGCGTGCAGATACGCAGTATTTT
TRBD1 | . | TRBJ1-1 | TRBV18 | CASSRGQGGTEAFF | TGTGCCAGCTCACGGGGACAGGGAGGCACTGAAGCTTTCTTT
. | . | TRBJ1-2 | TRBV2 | CASSDTGIYGYTF | TGTGCCAGCAGTGACACAGGGATCTATGGCTACACCTTC
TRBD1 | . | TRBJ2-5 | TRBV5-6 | CASSWGTGGEETQYF | TGTGCCAGCAGCTGGGGGACAGGGGGCGAAGAGACCCAGTACTTC
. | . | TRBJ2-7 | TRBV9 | CASSPGGQRPRYEQYF | TGTGCCAGCAGCCCCGGAGGACAGCGGCCACGCTACGAGCAGTACTTC